A single sample gave rise to the 30 T cell receptor beta chains below, sequenced in a study of long-term antiretroviral therapy in people with HIV. Survey-level resolution applied to immunoSEQ assay v3.0. The data were produced by immunoSEQ multiplex PCR, yet TCRdb's version contains in-frame clones alone and is incomplete. The sample holds some 15,000 clones, about 81% seen once. Here the sequenced sample was unsorted PBMCs, taken less than 3.3 years after starting antiretroviral therapy. The origin of the receptors is a woman aged 40 to 50 with HIV.

This chain joins TRBV6-5 and TRBJ1-1, with TRBD1 as a possible D gene (6 bases). This CDR3 has 16 residues. Germline V CDR1 and CDR2: MNHEY, SVGAGI. Trimming removed 0 bases from V and 4 bases from J, with 15 bases in between. CDR3 protein: CASSYSIKLGGTEAFF. The CDR3 DNA reads TGTGCCAGCAGTTACTCGATAAAGCTAGGGGGCACTGAAGCTTTCTTT.

In DNA, the CDR3 is TGCGCCAGCAGCTCGGGGACTAGCGGGGGTAGTATAGATACGCAGTATTTT. It encodes CASSSGTSGGSIDTQYF. This sequence joins TRBV5-1 and TRBJ2-3; 14 bases align to TRBD2. This CDR3 is built from 17 residues. V shed 3 bases, J shed 5 bases, and the junction held 8 bases outside the gene matches. Germline CDR1 reads SGHRS; CDR2 reads YFSETQ. Supplemented by reference TRBV5-1 and TRBJ2-3, the full variable domain reads KAGVTQTPRYLIKTRGQQVTLSCSPISGHRSVSWYQQTPGQGLQFLFEYFSETQRNKGNFPGRFSGRQFSNSRSEMNVSTLELGDSALYLCASSSGTSGGSIDTQYFGPGTRLTVL.

The chain combines TRBV5-1 with TRBJ1-2; possibly TRBD1 for D (6 bases). Trimming stripped 0 bases from V and 4 bases from J, with 10 bases between. Germline CDR1 reads SGHRS; CDR2 reads YFSETQ. CDR3 length: 14 residues. CDR3 bases: TGCGCCAGCAGCTTGGGGCAGGGGAGCTATGGCTACACCTTC. Protein product: CASSLGQGSYGYTF.

This clone occurred a few times. V and J are TRBV5-6 and TRBJ1-1, with unresolved D. V dropped 7 bases and J dropped 1 base, with 14 bases sitting between them. Germline CDR1 is SGHDT and CDR2 is YYEEEE. This CDR3 comprises 14 residues. As DNA, the CDR3 is TGTGCCAGCGGATTAAGAGGGAGGAACACTGAAGCTTTCTTT. This sequence encodes CASGLRGRNTEAFF.

The chain links TRBV7-9 to TRBJ2-1; no clear D gene. V lost 5 bases and J 10 bases, leaving 24 bases between the germline ends. Germline CDR1 SEHNR, CDR2 FQNEAQ (reference sequence). The CDR3 sequence is 16 residues long. In nucleotides, the CDR3 is TGTGCCAGCAGCCCTAGACCCTCTCTGTTCGTCGTGGAGCAGTTCTTC. Its protein is CASSPRPSLFVVEQFF.

The chain combines TRBV27 with TRBJ2-7; TRBD1 or TRBD2 may be the D gene (6 bases each). Per the germline V gene, CDR1 is MNHEY and CDR2 is SMNVEV (reference sequence). The CDR3 consists of 14 residues. V was pared by 7 bases and J by 7 bases, with 20 bases between. CDR3 DNA sequence: TGTGCCAGCAAGGTCGGGGCTGGGGGGCGGGAGCAGTACTTC. Its translation is CASKVGAGGREQYF.

The chain is built from TRBV6-6 and TRBJ1-2, with D possibly TRBD1 on 5 matching bases. The CDR3 covers 11 residues. The V gene lost 7 bases and the J gene lost 6 bases, with 9 bases spanning the gap. Germline V lookup: CDR1 MNHNY, CDR2 SVGAGI (reference sequence). CDR3 sequence (DNA): TGTGCCAGCACGCGGGGGGATGGCTACACCTTC. Translating it yields CASTRGDGYTF.

This clone has a handful of counts. The chain couples TRBV29-1 to TRBJ1-4; 9 bases align to TRBD1. Germline values: CDR1 SQVTM, CDR2 ANQGSEA. After removal of 4 bases from V and 8 bases from J, the junction contained 17 bases not matched to a gene. This CDR3 is 17 amino acids long. The chain's CDR3 is CSVGLDRGKETREKLFF. In nucleotides, the CDR3 is TGCAGCGTTGGTCTGGACAGGGGCAAAGAGACGAGAGAAAAACTGTTTTTT.

The chain has TRBV7-9 and TRBJ2-2; TRBD1 matches 10 bases. Germline CDR1 is SEHNR and CDR2 is FQNEAQ (reference sequence). The CDR3 has 15 residues. As DNA, the CDR3 is TGTGTCAATCCGGGGGACAGGGGCGACACCGGGGAGCTGTTTTTT. This translates into CVNPGDRGDTGELFF.

The table lists this clone with a count of one. The CDR3 coding sequence is TGTGCCGGACACAGGGGGCTTAACACTGAAGCTTTCTTT. Amino acids: CAGHRGLNTEAFF. The rearrangement joins TRBV7-9 to TRBJ1-1; 9 nucleotides line up with TRBD1. The CDR3 runs 13 residues. Trimming cost V 11 bases and J 2 bases; bases outside gene matches: 6. The V gene's germline CDR1 is SEHNR and CDR2 FQNEAQ (reference sequence).

CDR3 DNA sequence: TGCGCCAGCAGCCAAGATTTTGGGGGCTCGGGCTACACCTTC. Translating gives CASSQDFGGSGYTF. V gene TRBV4-3 combines with J gene TRBJ1-2; tentatively, D is TRBD1 (6 bases). Germline CDR1 and CDR2: LGHNA and YSLEER. The CDR3 has 14 residues. Deletions cut 0 bases from V and 8 bases from J, with 13 bases between.

J is TRBJ1-3 and V is TRBV7-8; TRBD1 aligns across 7 bases. CDR1 is SGHVS and CDR2 is FQNEAQ in the germline V gene. The CDR3 covers 14 residues. The ends lost 1 base at V and 8 bases at J; junction bases unmatched: 5. The CDR3 DNA sequence: TGTGCCAGCAGCTTAGATGTGCAGGGGGACACCATATATTTT. This translates into CASSLDVQGDTIYF.

This sequence joins TRBV4-1 and TRBJ1-3; no reliable D call. The CDR3 sequence is 15 residues long. V was clipped by 1 base and J by 0 bases, with 7 bases between them. Germline V CDR1 and CDR2: MGHRA, YSYEKL. CDR3 coding DNA: TGCGCCAGCAGCCAAGTTTTCCACTCTGGAAACACCATATATTTT. It translates to CASSQVFHSGNTIYF.

The table lists this clone with a few counts. This chain links TRBV10-3 with TRBJ2-3; TRBD2 matches 8 bases. The germline V gene encodes CDR1 ENHRY and CDR2 SYGVKD. V lost 9 bases, J lost 3 bases, and 8 bases stayed unmatched. The CDR3 covers 14 residues. The CDR3, as DNA: TGTGCCATTCGGGGGGGCGGAGGGACAGATACGCAGTATTTT. It encodes CAIRGGGGTDTQYF.

The chain uses TRBV18 and TRBJ2-7; possible D gene TRBD2, 6 bases. The germline gives CDR1 KGHSH, CDR2 LQKENI. V lost 2 bases, J lost 3 bases, and 11 bases lay in between. This CDR3 comprises 14 residues. CDR3 sequence reads: CASSPSGTFYEQYF. The CDR3 bases are TGTGCCAGCTCACCATCCGGGACTTTCTACGAGCAGTACTTC. The variable domain in full, with the rest retrieved from reference TRBV18 and TRBJ2-7, is NAGVMQNPRHLVRRRGQEARLRCSPMKGHSHVYWYRQLPEEGLKFMVYLQKENIIDESGMPKERFSAEFPKEGPSILRIQQVVRGDSAAYFCASSPSGTFYEQYFGPGTRLTVT.

The chain joins TRBV6-1 to TRBJ1-5, with 8 bases aligning to TRBD1. The germline V gene has CDR1 MNHNS and CDR2 SASEGT. The CDR3 consists of 14 residues. V dropped 5 bases and J dropped 9; count of bases not matched to a gene: 9. CDR3 amino acids: CASSTGGGHVPQHF. CDR3 nucleotide sequence: TGTGCCAGCAGTACAGGGGGTGGTCATGTGCCCCAGCATTTT.

V and J are TRBV7-2 and TRBJ2-7, with D possibly being TRBD2 (6 bases). This CDR3 is 15 amino acids long. V was cut by 5 bases and J by 2 bases, with 16 bases left in between. Germline V gene data show CDR1 as SGHTA and CDR2 as FQGNSA. The CDR3: CASSPTPGLTYEQYF. DNA of the CDR3: TGTGCCAGCAGCCCAACCCCGGGACTCACCTACGAGCAGTACTTC.

This rearrangement joins TRBV7-9 to TRBJ2-3; 9 bases map to TRBD2. The CDR3 runs 17 residues. Germline-derived CDR1 and CDR2 are SEHNR and FQNEAQ (reference sequence). V shed 5 bases, J shed 2 bases, and the junction held 11 bases outside the gene matches. CDR3 residues: CASSPWSASGVTDTQYF. CDR3 nucleotide sequence: TGTGCCAGCAGCCCCTGGTCGGCTAGCGGGGTCACAGATACGCAGTATTTT.

The CDR3 bases are TGTGCCAGCAGCTGGACAGGGGCTAGCAATCAGCCCCAGCATTTT. Amino acids: CASSWTGASNQPQHF. The V call is TRBV7-2, the J call TRBJ1-5, with 9 bases that match TRBD1. CDR1 SGHTA and CDR2 FQGNSA come from the germline V gene. V trimming: 4 bases; J trimming: 0 bases; junction bases outside the gene matches: 1. The CDR3 consists of 15 residues. Full variable domain (missing parts from reference TRBV7-2 and TRBJ1-5): GAGVSQSPSNKVTEKGKDVELRCDPISGHTALYWYRQSLGQGLEFLIYFQGNSAPDKSGLPSDRFSAERTGGSVSTLTIQRTQQEDSAVYLCASSWTGASNQPQHFGDGTRLSIL.

The rearrangement joins TRBV5-1 to TRBJ1-1; a weak D match, TRBD1 (6 bases). Germline V gene sequence: CDR1 SGHRS, CDR2 YFSETQ. This CDR3 has 15 amino acids. V dropped 4 bases and J dropped 3 bases, with 16 bases sitting between them. The CDR3 here is CASSRRTGRDTEAFF. The CDR3 DNA reads TGCGCCAGCAGCCGTCGAACAGGGAGGGACACTGAAGCTTTCTTT. Looking up the rest from reference TRBV5-1 and TRBJ1-1 gives the full variable domain: KAGVTQTPRYLIKTRGQQVTLSCSPISGHRSVSWYQQTPGQGLQFLFEYFSETQRNKGNFPGRFSGRQFSNSRSEMNVSTLELGDSALYLCASSRRTGRDTEAFFGQGTRLTVV.

The chain uses TRBV10-3 and TRBJ1-2, with 10 bases lining up with TRBD1. Trimming took 3 bases from V and 5 from J; bases not matched to a gene: 9. The CDR3 extends over 16 amino acids. From germline, CDR1 is ENHRY and CDR2 SYGVKD. For the CDR3, the DNA is TGTGCCATCAGTGATTCGACAGGGGGCGCTTGGTATGGCTACACCTTC. Encoded protein: CAISDSTGGAWYGYTF.

Relative to its sample, this clone is large (0.1 to 1%). In DNA form, the CDR3 reads TGTGCCAGCTCCGGCGGCAGGGGGGGCAATCAGCCCCAGCATTTT. Its translation is CASSGGRGGNQPQHF. The V and J genes are TRBV2 and TRBJ1-5; 7 nucleotides line up with TRBD1. The CDR3 covers 15 residues. From germline, CDR1 is SNHLY and CDR2 FYNNEI. The V segment lost 8 bases and the J segment 2 bases; nucleotides outside the gene matches: 9.

V usage is TRBV30 and J usage is TRBJ2-5; perhaps TRBD2 as D (6 bases). CDR3 length equals 12 residues. Germline CDR1 and CDR2: GTSNPN and SVGIG (reference sequence). The germline V and J ends were trimmed by 5 bases and 7 bases, with 14 bases remaining between them. The DNA of the CDR3 is TGTGCCTGGGGGGGGAGCGTTTCGACCCAGTACTTC. Its translation is CAWGGSVSTQYF. Combining the CDR3 with reference TRBV30 and TRBJ2-5 gives the whole variable domain SQTIHQWPATLVQPVGSPLSLECTVEGTSNPNLYWYRQAAGRGLQLLFYSVGIGQISSEVPQNLSASRPQDRQFILSSKKLLLSDSGFYLCAWGGSVSTQYFGPGTRLLVL.

The gene calls are TRBV5-1 and TRBJ2-5; the D gene could be TRBD1 or TRBD2 (5 bases each). The ends were cut back, 1 base at V and 5 bases at J, with 15 bases in the middle. This CDR3 contains 15 residues. Germline assignment: CDR1 SGHRS and CDR2 YFSETQ. CDR3 nucleotides: TGCGCCAGCAGCTTGTTAGGGGCCGGGGAGGAGACCCAGTACTTC. Protein sequence: CASSLLGAGEETQYF.

V usage is TRBV5-4 and J usage is TRBJ2-1, with 8 bases aligning to TRBD2. The CDR3 totals 15 residues. Trimming took 0 bases from V and 4 from J; bases not matched to a gene: 3. The germline gives CDR1 SGHNT, CDR2 YYREEE (reference sequence). In DNA form, the CDR3 reads TGTGCCAGCAGCTTGGGGGGACTAGGGTACAATGAGCAGTTCTTC. Protein product: CASSLGGLGYNEQFF.

This clone appeared once. The DNA for the CDR3 is TGTGCCAGCAGGAGCGGGACAGCAAGCTCCTACGAGCAGTACTTC. Its protein product is CASRSGTASSYEQYF. The chain uses TRBV27 and TRBJ2-7, with D perhaps being TRBD1 or TRBD2 (7 bases each). Germline assignment: CDR1 MNHEY and CDR2 SMNVEV (reference sequence). The CDR3 totals 15 residues. V was cut by 6 bases and J by 0 bases, with 15 bases left in between.

This clone was seen only a few times. This rearrangement joins TRBV5-6 to TRBJ2-5; possibly TRBD2 for D (5 bases). The CDR3 covers 15 residues. Trimming took 0 bases from V and 5 from J, leaving 14 bases between them. Germline lookup yields CDR1 SGHDT and CDR2 YYEEEE. CDR3 in DNA: TGTGCCAGCAGCTTGGCCCAAGAATGGAGGGAGACCCAGTACTTC. Translation: CASSLAQEWRETQYF.

V usage is TRBV2 and J usage is TRBJ2-5, with 11 bases identical to TRBD1. Germline-derived CDR1 and CDR2 are SNHLY and FYNNEI. V lost 5 bases to trimming and J lost 5 bases; unmatched junction nucleotides: 4. CDR3 size: 14 residues. CDR3 amino acids: CASSPGQGVETQYF. CDR3 bases: TGTGCCAGCAGTCCGGGACAGGGGGTTGAGACCCAGTACTTC.

A note on this clone: Sequence at one end of the junction differs from germline and may be a read error. The chain joins TRBV7-9 to TRBJ1-1; 8 nucleotides match TRBD1. In germline, CDR1 is SEHNR, CDR2 FQNEAQ (reference sequence). CDR3 size: 13 residues. This CDR3 is CASSKRGQVRRVF. The CDR3 coding sequence is TGTGCCAGCAGCAAAAGGGGACAGGTGCGTCGGGTCTTT.

By proportion, this clone is medium-sized (0.01 to 0.1%). V and J are TRBV4-1 and TRBJ1-2; tentative D call: TRBD1 (5 bases). The V end lost 3 bases, the J end lost 4 bases, and 9 bases lay between the germline ends. The CDR3 consists of 13 residues. Germline CDR1 is MGHRA and CDR2 is YSYEKL. The CDR3 protein is CASSHGGAYGYTF. DNA for the CDR3: TGCGCCAGCAGCCACGGCGGGGCCTATGGCTACACCTTC.